The T cell receptor (beta chain) described here comes from a study of T cells in Graves' hyperthyroidism and ophthalmopathy. In the study overall: The authors collected peripheral blood at initial diagnosis, before any treatment.

TCR beta CDR3 regions were amplified from RNA transcripts. First-round RT-PCR with HTBI primers amplified the TCR CDR3 region. TCRdb independently ran MiXCR on the multiplex PCR reads; one entry per CDR3 protein. The repertoire holds hundreds of thousands of distinct CDR3 sequences, with roughly 20% as singletons. PBMCs were sourced from 9 to 10 ml fresh peripheral blood. Source material: blood. The receptor comes from a man between 25 and 39 years old with Graves' ophthalmopathy.

The CDR3 DNA reads as TGCAGTGCCGCCCCCGGCAGCCAGACCCAGTACTTC. It encodes CSAAPGSQTQYF. The chain couples TRBV20-1 to TRBJ2-5; D call uncertain. Germline V gene sequence: CDR1 DFQATT, CDR2 SNEGSKA (reference sequence). The germline V and J ends were trimmed by 6 bases and 6 bases, with 14 bases remaining between them. The CDR3 extends over 12 amino acids.